This T cell receptor beta chain was recovered during a study of OX40 agonist ivuxolimab in advanced cancers. Broader study findings: It was not determined which antigens were specifically recognized by the peripheral T cells that had undergone clonal expansion.

Patients who had autoimmune disease history or got systemic immunosuppression were left out. In regard to this clone: Antigen unknown.

Here immunoSEQ multiplex PCR was the method, and the copy in TCRdb shows in-frame clones only, minus some. Among about 150,000 clones listed, 85% to 95% were seen once. This CDR3 comprises 15 residues. Deletions cut 4 bases from V and 2 bases from J, with 15 bases between. CDR1 is SGHDT, CDR2 YYEEEE, per germline. The chain links TRBV5-6 to TRBJ1-1, with D possibly matching TRBD1 (5 bases). The TCR originated in an adult with an advanced solid tumor such as melanoma, head and neck, liver or kidney cancer. Sequences were derived from CD4+ or CD8+ T cells sorted from blood, sampled in a trial of the OX40 agonist ivuxolimab. The CDR3 protein is CASSPVDKVNTEAFF. In nucleotides, the CDR3 is TGTGCCAGCAGCCCAGTGGACAAAGTAAACACTGAAGCTTTCTTT.